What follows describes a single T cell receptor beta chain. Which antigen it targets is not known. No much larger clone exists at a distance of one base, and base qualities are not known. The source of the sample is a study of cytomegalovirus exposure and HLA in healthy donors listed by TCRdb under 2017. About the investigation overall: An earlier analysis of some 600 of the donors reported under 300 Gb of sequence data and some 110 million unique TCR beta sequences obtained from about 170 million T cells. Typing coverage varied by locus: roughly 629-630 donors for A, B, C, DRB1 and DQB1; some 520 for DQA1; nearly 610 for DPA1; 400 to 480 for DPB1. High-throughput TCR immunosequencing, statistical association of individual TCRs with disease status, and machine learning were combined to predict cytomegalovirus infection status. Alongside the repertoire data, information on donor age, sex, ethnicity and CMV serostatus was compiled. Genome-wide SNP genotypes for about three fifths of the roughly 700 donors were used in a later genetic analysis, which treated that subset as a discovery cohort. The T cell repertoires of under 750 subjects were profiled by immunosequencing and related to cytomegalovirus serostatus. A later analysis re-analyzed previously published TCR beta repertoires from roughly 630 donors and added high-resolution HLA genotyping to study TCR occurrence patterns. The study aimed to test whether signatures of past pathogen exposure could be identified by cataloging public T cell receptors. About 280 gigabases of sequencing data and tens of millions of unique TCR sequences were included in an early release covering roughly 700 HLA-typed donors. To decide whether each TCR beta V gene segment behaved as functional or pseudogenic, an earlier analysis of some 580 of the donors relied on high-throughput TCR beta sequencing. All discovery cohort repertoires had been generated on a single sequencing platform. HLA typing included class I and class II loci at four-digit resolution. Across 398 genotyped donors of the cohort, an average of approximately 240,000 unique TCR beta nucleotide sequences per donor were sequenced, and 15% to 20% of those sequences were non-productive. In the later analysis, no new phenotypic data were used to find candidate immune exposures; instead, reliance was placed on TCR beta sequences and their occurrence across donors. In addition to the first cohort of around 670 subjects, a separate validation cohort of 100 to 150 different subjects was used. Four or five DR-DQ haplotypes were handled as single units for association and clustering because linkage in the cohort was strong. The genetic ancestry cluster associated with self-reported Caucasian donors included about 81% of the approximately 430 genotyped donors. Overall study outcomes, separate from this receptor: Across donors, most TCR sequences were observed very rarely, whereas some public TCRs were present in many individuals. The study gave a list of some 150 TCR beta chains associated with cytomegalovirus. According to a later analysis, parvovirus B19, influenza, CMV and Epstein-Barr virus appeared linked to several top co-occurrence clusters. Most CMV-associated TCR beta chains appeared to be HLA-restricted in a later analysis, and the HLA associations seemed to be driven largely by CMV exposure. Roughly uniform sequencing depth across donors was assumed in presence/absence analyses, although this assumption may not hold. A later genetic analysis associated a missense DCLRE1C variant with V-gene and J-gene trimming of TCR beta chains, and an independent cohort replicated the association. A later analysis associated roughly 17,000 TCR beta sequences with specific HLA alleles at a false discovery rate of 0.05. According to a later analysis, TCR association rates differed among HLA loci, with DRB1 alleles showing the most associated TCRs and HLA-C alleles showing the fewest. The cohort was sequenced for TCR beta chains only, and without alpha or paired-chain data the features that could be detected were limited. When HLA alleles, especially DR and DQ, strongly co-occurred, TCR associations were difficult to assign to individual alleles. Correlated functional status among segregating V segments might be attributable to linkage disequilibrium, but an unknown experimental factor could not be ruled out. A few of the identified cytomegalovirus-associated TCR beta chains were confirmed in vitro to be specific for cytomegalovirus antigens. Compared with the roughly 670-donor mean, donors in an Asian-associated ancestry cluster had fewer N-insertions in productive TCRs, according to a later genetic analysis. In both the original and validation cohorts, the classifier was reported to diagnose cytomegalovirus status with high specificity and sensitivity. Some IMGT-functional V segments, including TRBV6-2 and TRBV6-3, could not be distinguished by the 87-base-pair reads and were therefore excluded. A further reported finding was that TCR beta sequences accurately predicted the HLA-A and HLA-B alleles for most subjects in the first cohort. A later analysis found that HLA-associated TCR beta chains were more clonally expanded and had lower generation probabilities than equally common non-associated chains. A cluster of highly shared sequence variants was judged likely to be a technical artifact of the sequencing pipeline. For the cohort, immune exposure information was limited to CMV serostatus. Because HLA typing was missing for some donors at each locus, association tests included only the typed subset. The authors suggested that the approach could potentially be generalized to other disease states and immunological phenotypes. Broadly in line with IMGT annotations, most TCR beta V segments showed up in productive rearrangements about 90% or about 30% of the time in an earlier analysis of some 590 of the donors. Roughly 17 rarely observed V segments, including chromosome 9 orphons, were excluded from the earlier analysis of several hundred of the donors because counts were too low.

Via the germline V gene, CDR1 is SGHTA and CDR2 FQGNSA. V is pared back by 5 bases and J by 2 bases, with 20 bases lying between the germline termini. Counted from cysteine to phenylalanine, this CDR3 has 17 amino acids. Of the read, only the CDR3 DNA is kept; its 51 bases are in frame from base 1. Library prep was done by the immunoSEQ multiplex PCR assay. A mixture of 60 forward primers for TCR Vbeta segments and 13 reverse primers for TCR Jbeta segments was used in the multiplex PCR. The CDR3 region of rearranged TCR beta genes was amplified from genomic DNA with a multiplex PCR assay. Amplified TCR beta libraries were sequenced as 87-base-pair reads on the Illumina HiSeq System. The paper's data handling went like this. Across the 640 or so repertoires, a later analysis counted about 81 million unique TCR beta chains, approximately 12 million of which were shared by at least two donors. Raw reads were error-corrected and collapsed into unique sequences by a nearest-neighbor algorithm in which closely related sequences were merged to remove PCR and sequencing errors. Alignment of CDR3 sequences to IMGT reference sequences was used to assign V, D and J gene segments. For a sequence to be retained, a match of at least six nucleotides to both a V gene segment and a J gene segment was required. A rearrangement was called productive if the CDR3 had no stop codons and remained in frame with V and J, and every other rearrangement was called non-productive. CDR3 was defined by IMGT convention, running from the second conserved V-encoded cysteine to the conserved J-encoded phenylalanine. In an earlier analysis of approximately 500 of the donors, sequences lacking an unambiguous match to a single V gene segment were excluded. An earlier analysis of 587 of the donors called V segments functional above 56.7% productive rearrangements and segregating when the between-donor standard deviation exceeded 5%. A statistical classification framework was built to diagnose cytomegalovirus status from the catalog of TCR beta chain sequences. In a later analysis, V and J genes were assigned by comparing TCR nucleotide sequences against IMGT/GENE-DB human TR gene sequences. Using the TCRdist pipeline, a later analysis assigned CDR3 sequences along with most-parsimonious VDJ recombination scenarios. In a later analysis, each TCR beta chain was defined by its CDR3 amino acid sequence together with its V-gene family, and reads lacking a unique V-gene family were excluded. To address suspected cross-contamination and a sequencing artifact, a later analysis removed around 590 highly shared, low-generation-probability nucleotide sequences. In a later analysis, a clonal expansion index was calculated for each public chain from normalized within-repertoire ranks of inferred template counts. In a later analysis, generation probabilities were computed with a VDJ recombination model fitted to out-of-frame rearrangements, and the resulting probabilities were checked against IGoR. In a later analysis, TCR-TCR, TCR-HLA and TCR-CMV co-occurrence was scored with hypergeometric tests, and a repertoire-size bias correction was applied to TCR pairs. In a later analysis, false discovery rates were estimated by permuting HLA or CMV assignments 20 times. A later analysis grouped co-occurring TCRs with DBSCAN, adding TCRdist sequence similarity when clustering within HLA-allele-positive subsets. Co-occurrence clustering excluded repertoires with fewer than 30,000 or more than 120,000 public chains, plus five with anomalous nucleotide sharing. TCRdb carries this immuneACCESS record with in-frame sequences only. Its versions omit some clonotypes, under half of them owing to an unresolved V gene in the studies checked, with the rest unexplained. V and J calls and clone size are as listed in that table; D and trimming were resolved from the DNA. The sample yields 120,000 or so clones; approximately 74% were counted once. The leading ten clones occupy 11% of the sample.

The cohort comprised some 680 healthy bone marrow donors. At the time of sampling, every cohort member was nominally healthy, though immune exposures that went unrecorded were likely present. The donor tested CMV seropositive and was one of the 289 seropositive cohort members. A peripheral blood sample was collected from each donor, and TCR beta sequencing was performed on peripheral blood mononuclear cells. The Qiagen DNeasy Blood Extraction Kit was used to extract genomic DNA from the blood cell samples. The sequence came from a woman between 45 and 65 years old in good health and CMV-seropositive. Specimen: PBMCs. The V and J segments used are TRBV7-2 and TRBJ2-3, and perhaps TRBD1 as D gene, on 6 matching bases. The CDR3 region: CASSPNLRTASTDTQYF. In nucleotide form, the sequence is TGTGCCAGCAGCCCCAACTTGAGGACAGCCTCCACAGATACGCAGTATTTT.